The clone carrying this T cell receptor (beta chain) was detected once. Antigen: not known. TCRdb keeps only in-frame clones here, not all; method: immunoSEQ multiplex PCR. In the table there are 70,000 to 80,000 clones, 81% of which are singletons. The data stem from a study of OX40 agonist ivuxolimab in advanced cancers. Study-wide findings and caveats: More expanded clones were seen, on average, in CD8+ T cells than in CD4+.

The sequences come from CD4+ or CD8+ T cells sorted from blood, collected in a trial of the OX40 agonist ivuxolimab. The clonotype was recovered from an adult with an advanced solid tumor such as melanoma, head and neck, liver or kidney cancer.

CDR3 sequence reads: CASSPLDGGAGGTEAFF. CDR3 nucleotide sequence: TGTGCCAGCTCACCACTCGACGGAGGGGCCGGGGGCACTGAAGCTTTCTTT. This chain links TRBV18 with TRBJ1-1; perhaps TRBD1 as D (5 bases). Trimming removed 1 base at V and 4 bases at J, with 19 bases between. Germline-derived CDR1 and CDR2 are KGHSH and LQKENI. The CDR3 is 17 residues long.